Listed below are T cell receptor beta chains from one sample, sequenced in a study of CD8 T cells in Susac syndrome. TCRdb analysed the immunoSEQ multiplex PCR reads with MiXCR anew, one entry per CDR3 protein. This sample has some 260,000 distinct CDR3 sequences, with about 88% found just once. Sequencing was carried out using CD8+ T cells from PBMCs. The origin of the receptors is a human donor with multiple sclerosis. Both conserved end residues are part of each CDR3. Fields, in order: D gene, V gene, clone size, J gene, CDR3 DNA, CDR3 protein. A D gene is named only where the DNA matches it firmly. Size values are once, few and many counts, or a class for expanded clones, and some rows have none.

d_gene: NA; v_gene: TRBV2; abundance: NA; j_gene: TRBJ1-2; CDR3nt: TGTGCCAGCAGTGAAGGCAGGCCCCCTTACTATGGCTACACCTTC; CDR3aa: CASSEGRPPYYGYTF
d_gene: NA; v_gene: TRBV4-1; abundance: NA; j_gene: TRBJ2-6; CDR3nt: TGCGCCAGCAGACAGCGCGACAGTCTGGGGGCCAACGTCCTGACTTTC; CDR3aa: CASRQRDSLGANVLTF
d_gene: NA; v_gene: TRBV18; abundance: NA; j_gene: TRBJ1-5; CDR3nt: TGTGCCAGCTCACCACCGAGGCACGGACAGCCCCAGCATTTT; CDR3aa: CASSPPRHGQPQHF
d_gene: NA; v_gene: TRBV28; abundance: NA; j_gene: TRBJ2-3; CDR3nt: TGTGCCAGCAGTCCCCTTAGTAGCACAGATACGCAGTATTTT; CDR3aa: CASSPLSSTDTQYF
d_gene: NA; v_gene: TRBV27; abundance: few; j_gene: TRBJ2-2; CDR3nt: TGTGCCAGCAGTTTATCGAACACCGGGGAGCTGTTTTTT; CDR3aa: CASSLSNTGELFF
d_gene: TRBD2; v_gene: TRBV20-1; abundance: NA; j_gene: TRBJ2-1; CDR3nt: TGCAGTGATAAACTAGCGGGCTCCGAGCAGTTCTTC; CDR3aa: CSDKLAGSEQFF
d_gene: NA; v_gene: TRBV4-1; abundance: NA; j_gene: TRBJ2-7; CDR3nt: TGCGCCAGCAGCCAAGATGAGGGGATGGCGACCTACGAGCAGTACTTC; CDR3aa: CASSQDEGMATYEQYF
d_gene: NA; v_gene: TRBV2; abundance: once; j_gene: TRBJ2-3; CDR3nt: TGTGCCAGCAGTGAAAGACAGAAGAGCACAGATACGCAGTATTTT; CDR3aa: CASSERQKSTDTQYF
d_gene: NA; v_gene: TRBV11-2; abundance: NA; j_gene: TRBJ2-7; CDR3nt: TGTGCCAGCAGCTTAGTCTGGGCCGAGCAGTACTTC; CDR3aa: CASSLVWAEQYF
d_gene: NA; v_gene: TRBV7-9; abundance: NA; j_gene: TRBJ2-1; CDR3nt: TGTGCCAGCGCCTGGGGAGACAATGAGCAGTTCTTC; CDR3aa: CASAWGDNEQFF
d_gene: NA; v_gene: TRBV16; abundance: NA; j_gene: TRBJ2-5; CDR3nt: TGTGCCAGCGGTGCTTTCGGGGGAGAGACCCAGTACTTC; CDR3aa: CASGAFGGETQYF
d_gene: TRBD2; v_gene: TRBV28; abundance: NA; j_gene: TRBJ2-1; CDR3nt: TGTGCCAGCAGTTTATTCGGCCCGGTAGCGGGAGTTTTGTACAATGAGCAGTTCTTC; CDR3aa: CASSLFGPVAGVLYNEQFF
d_gene: TRBD1; v_gene: TRBV7-3; abundance: NA; j_gene: TRBJ1-1; CDR3nt: TGTGCCAGCAGCGCATTTGACAGGGGCGAAGCTTTCTTT; CDR3aa: CASSAFDRGEAFF
d_gene: NA; v_gene: TRBV21-1; abundance: NA; j_gene: TRBJ1-5; CDR3nt: TGTGCCAGCAGCAAAGGCCCCCCTCTCCTCAATCAGCCCCAGCATTTT; CDR3aa: CASSKGPPLLNQPQHF
d_gene: NA; v_gene: TRBV5-1; abundance: NA; j_gene: TRBJ2-3; CDR3nt: TGCGCCAGCAGCTTGCGGAGGGGGCGCACAGATACGCAGTATTTT; CDR3aa: CASSLRRGRTDTQYF
d_gene: NA; v_gene: TRBV18; abundance: NA; j_gene: TRBJ1-1; CDR3nt: TGTGCCAGCTCCCTCGCTGGGGAGGGCAACACTGAAGCTTTCTTT; CDR3aa: CASSLAGEGNTEAFF
d_gene: NA; v_gene: TRBV27; abundance: few; j_gene: TRBJ2-7; CDR3nt: TGTGCCAGCAGTTTTTCCGACAACGAGCAGTACTTC; CDR3aa: CASSFSDNEQYF
d_gene: NA; v_gene: TRBV7-2; abundance: few; j_gene: TRBJ2-2; CDR3nt: TGTGCCAGCAGCTTAGATTTCGGGGAGCTGTTTTTT; CDR3aa: CASSLDFGELFF
d_gene: TRBD2; v_gene: TRBV20-1; abundance: NA; j_gene: TRBJ2-5; CDR3nt: TGCAGTGCCACAAACAGGGTATTAGCGGGAGGCCTTCAAGAGACCCAGTACTTC; CDR3aa: CSATNRVLAGGLQETQYF
d_gene: NA; v_gene: TRBV28; abundance: NA; j_gene: TRBJ2-1; CDR3nt: TGTGCCAGCAGTTTATTGAGGGACTCCTACAATGAGCAGTTCTTC; CDR3aa: CASSLLRDSYNEQFF
d_gene: NA; v_gene: TRBV29-1; abundance: NA; j_gene: TRBJ2-7; CDR3nt: TGCAGCGTTGAAGTCAGCGACTGGAAGTACGAGCAGTACTTC; CDR3aa: CSVEVSDWKYEQYF